What follows describes a single TCR beta chain. This sample is part of a study of blood T cell dynamics during melanoma immunotherapy. Documented time point: week 3, after first cycle of checkpoint inhibitor. Sampling occurred pretreatment (T0) and at week 3 (W3), after cycle one of checkpoint blockade. CDR3 size: 13 residues. Trimming removed 3 bases at V and 7 bases at J, with 10 bases between. Germline loops: CDR1 SNHLY, CDR2 FYNNEI. TCRdb's copy holds only in-frame clones and misses some; the assay was immunoSEQ multiplex PCR. The sample gives around 6,700 clones, approximately 85% of which show up once; about 33% is in the top ten.

This clonotype was obtained from a human donor with melanoma. Some clones in this sample may be carry-over from other donors' samples. This chain links TRBV2 with TRBJ2-1; D is uncertain. The specimen was blood, collected from a patient treated with checkpoint blockade. This CDR3 is CASSESAPNEQFF. Here the CDR3 DNA reads TGTGCCAGCAGTGAGTCCGCGCCAAATGAGCAGTTCTTC.